These 20 T cell receptor beta chains were all obtained from the same sample, sequenced in a study of blood T cells in healthy people across ages. A second PCR of roughly 7 to 11 cycles used a sample-barcoded 5' primer and a J-beta primer mix. TCRdb recomputed calls from the 5' RACE reads with MiXCR, one row per CDR3 protein. The sample includes hundreds of thousands of distinct CDR3 sequences, approximately 49% of them seen just once. The sequenced sample was blood. The receptors were gathered from a woman aged 55-75 years in good health.

This chain connects TRBV18 to TRBJ2-7; unclear D gene. CDR3 length: 16 residues. V lost 4 bases, J lost 5 bases, and 21 bases lay in between. The germline gives CDR1 KGHSH, CDR2 LQKENI. CDR3 residues: CASSQRQGFTSDEQYF. CDR3 in DNA: TGTGCCAGCTCACAGAGGCAAGGTTTCACCTCGGACGAGCAGTACTTC.

This clonotype was seen just once. The V gene is TRBV7-9, the J gene TRBJ1-2, with 9 bases fitting TRBD1. The CDR3 runs to 15 residues. The germline CDR1 and CDR2 sequences are SEHNR and FQNEAQ (reference sequence). V lost 1 base to trimming and J lost 4 bases; unmatched junction nucleotides: 4. CDR3 bases: TGTGCCAGCAGCTTAGTTGGGACAGGGACCTATGGCTACACCTTC. Encoded protein: CASSLVGTGTYGYTF.

Only a few counts were recorded for this clonotype. The chain uses TRBV20-1 and TRBJ2-1; D could derive from TRBD1 or TRBD2 (5 bases each). CDR3 length: 16 residues. Trimming stripped 3 bases from V and 4 bases from J, with 19 bases between. Germline CDR1 DFQATT, CDR2 SNEGSKA (reference sequence). CDR3 sequence (DNA): TGCAGTGCTAGCCCTTCGACGTGGGGGTCTTACAATGAGCAGTTCTTC. It codes for CSASPSTWGSYNEQFF.

This clonotype was counted a few times. The V and J genes are TRBV2 and TRBJ2-5; TRBD1 is a possible D gene (6 bases). V lost 3 bases to trimming and J lost 5 bases, with 10 bases between them. Germline V gives CDR1 SNHLY, CDR2 FYNNEI. The CDR3 totals 13 residues. The CDR3 nucleotides read TGTGCCAGCAGTGACAGGGGTCTGGAGACCCAGTACTTC. Translation gives CASSDRGLETQYF. Filled out from reference TRBV2 and TRBJ2-5, the complete variable domain reads EPEVTQTPSHQVTQMGQEVILRCVPISNHLYFYWYRQILGQKVEFLVSFYNNEISEKSEIFDDQFSVERPDGSNFTLKIRSTKLEDSAMYFCASSDRGLETQYFGPGTRLLVL.

The V and J genes are TRBV28 and TRBJ2-7; 11 bases are shared with TRBD1. V gave up 8 bases and J gave up 4 bases; unmatched junction bases: 4. The CDR3 totals 13 residues. Germline values: CDR1 MDHEN, CDR2 SYDVKM. CDR3 coding DNA: TGTGCCAGCGGGACAGGGGGGAGGTACGAGCAGTACTTC. Translated, it gives CASGTGGRYEQYF.

This clonotype has only one observation. The V and J genes are TRBV3-1 and TRBJ2-1, with a possible D match to TRBD2 (5 bases). The V gene's germline CDR1 is LGHDT and CDR2 YNNKEL (reference sequence). This CDR3 contains 17 residues. The V end lost 0 bases, the J end lost 7 bases, and 19 bases lay between the germline ends. DNA of the CDR3: TGTGCCAGCAGCCAAGATAGCTGGCGGGTACTCGGGAATGAGCAGTTCTTC. It yields the protein CASSQDSWRVLGNEQFF.

The chain recombines TRBV28 with TRBJ2-5, with TRBD1 identical over 9 bases. The DNA end is a closer match to TRBJ2-7, so the J assignment may be wrong. Germline V gene sequence: CDR1 MDHEN, CDR2 SYDVKM. CDR3 size: 15 residues. In nucleotides, the CDR3 is TGTGCCAGCAGCTACCGCCGGGACAGGGACGGCGAGCAGTACTTC. Translated: CASSYRRDRDGEQYF.

The chain employs TRBV5-1 and TRBJ1-4; D may be TRBD1 (6 bases). V lost 3 bases and J 5 bases, leaving 11 bases between the germline ends. The length of the CDR3 is 14 residues. Germline CDR1 is SGHRS and CDR2 is YFSETQ. CDR3 sequence reads: CASSSQGRNEKLFF. The CDR3 DNA is TGCGCCAGCAGCTCTCAGGGGAGAAATGAAAAACTGTTTTTT.

The rearrangement links TRBV28 to TRBJ2-7; D is unresolved. Looked up from germline, CDR1 is MDHEN and CDR2 is SYDVKM. The V gene lost 4 bases and the J gene lost 2 bases, with 9 bases spanning the gap. This CDR3 is built from 13 residues. The CDR3 region is CASSWVSPYEQYF. In DNA form, the CDR3 reads TGTGCCAGCAGTTGGGTCAGCCCCTACGAGCAGTACTTC.

The chain couples TRBV9 to TRBJ1-1; D unclear. Trimming pared 3 bases from V and 4 bases from J, leaving 7 bases between. The CDR3 has 12 amino acids. CDR1 and CDR2 from the germline V gene are SGDLS and YYNGEE. CDR3 nucleotides: TGTGCCAGCAGCGCAGGTGCCACTGAAGCTTTCTTT. This sequence encodes CASSAGATEAFF.

V is TRBV7-3 and J is TRBJ2-6; TRBD2 agrees at 8 bases. The CDR3 extends over 15 amino acids. Germline lookup yields CDR1 SGHTA and CDR2 FQGTGA. The V segment lost 2 bases and the J segment 15 bases; nucleotides outside the gene matches: 12. DNA for the CDR3: TGTGCCAGCAGCTTATTGGCGGGGGGTCCCAAAGACCTGACTTTC. It is translated as CASSLLAGGPKDLTF.

Here the CDR3 DNA reads TGTGCCAGCAGCTTAGGATTCGCTGAGCAGTTCTTC. Encoded protein: CASSLGFAEQFF. The rearrangement joins TRBV7-9 to TRBJ2-1, with no clear D. Germline V gives CDR1 SEHNR, CDR2 FQNEAQ (reference sequence). This CDR3 is built from 12 residues. Trimming removed 1 base from V and 9 bases from J, with 7 bases in between.

This chain joins TRBV20-1 and TRBJ2-5; TRBD1 aligns across 7 bases. The CDR3 runs to 15 residues. Germline values: CDR1 DFQATT, CDR2 SNEGSKA (reference sequence). V shed 2 bases, J shed 5 bases, and the junction held 11 bases outside the gene matches. In DNA form, the CDR3 reads TGCAGTGCTAGACCCGTCAACAGGGGTGGGGAGACCCAGTACTTC. It yields the protein CSARPVNRGGETQYF.

The table lists this clonotype with a count of one. The chain combines TRBV12-3 or TRBV12-4 with TRBJ2-1; D possibly corresponds to TRBD2 (6 bases). Matching the DNA end better, TRBJ2-7 makes the J call doubtful. The CDR3 loop spans 16 amino acids. CDR3 DNA: TGTGCCAGCAGTGCTCTAGCGTCTAGCTCCTACAATGAGCAGTACTTC. It codes for CASSALASSSYNEQYF.

The V and J genes are TRBV20-1 and TRBJ2-7, with TRBD2 as a possible D gene (5 bases). Germline assignment: CDR1 DFQATT and CDR2 SNEGSKA (reference sequence). V lost 3 bases and J lost 0, with 15 bases in between. This CDR3 is 15 amino acids long. As DNA, the CDR3 is TGCAGTGCTAGTATGGCGGAGGCCCCCTCCTACGAGCAGTACTTC. Its protein product is CSASMAEAPSYEQYF.

This clonotype was picked up one time. V usage is TRBV13 and J usage is TRBJ2-3, with 8 bases fitting TRBD2. The V and J ends lost 5 bases and 4 bases, in that order; junction bases with no gene match: 11. The CDR3 spans 16 residues. CDR1 and CDR2 from the germline V gene are PRHDT and FYEKMQ (reference sequence). CDR3 in amino acids: CASSPRQAGAADTQYF. CDR3 coding DNA: TGTGCCAGCAGCCCCCGTCAAGCGGGAGCGGCAGATACGCAGTATTTT.

The chain employs TRBV6-6 and TRBJ2-2, with TRBD1 identical over 9 bases. This CDR3 spans 15 amino acids. CDR1 and CDR2 (germline): MNHNY, SVGAGI (reference sequence). The ends lost 6 bases at V and 6 bases at J; junction bases unmatched: 8. The CDR3 nucleotides read TGTGCCAGCAGCCCTTCGGACAGGGGCGCCGGGGAGCTGTTTTTT. Translation gives CASSPSDRGAGELFF.

This clonotype was recorded once. V is TRBV29-1 and J is TRBJ1-1, with D perhaps matching TRBD1 (5 bases). This CDR3 comprises 12 residues. Trimming shortened V by 6 bases and J by 3 bases, and 11 bases separated the two germline ends. Germline CDR1 and CDR2: SQVTM and ANQGSEA. This chain's CDR3 is CSVVDTHTEAFF. In DNA, the CDR3 is TGCAGCGTCGTGGACACTCACACTGAAGCTTTCTTT. Full variable domain (rest looked up from reference TRBV29-1 and TRBJ1-1): SAVISQKPSRDICQRGTSLTIQCQVDSQVTMMFWYRQQPGQSLTLIATANQGSEATYESGFVIDKFPISRPNLTFSTLTVSNMSPEDSSIYLCSVVDTHTEAFFGQGTRLTVV.

J is TRBJ1-1 and V is TRBV7-3; perhaps TRBD1 as D (5 bases). Germline-derived CDR1 and CDR2 are SGHTA and FQGTGA. Trimming cost V 4 bases and J 8 bases, with 14 bases left between them. This CDR3 spans 13 amino acids. DNA for the CDR3: TGTGCCAGCAGCTGGGACCCAGCAGCCGAAGCTTTCTTT. It yields the protein CASSWDPAAEAFF.

The table lists this clonotype with a few counts. The J gene is TRBJ2-4, the V gene TRBV5-1; D perhaps matches TRBD1 (6 bases). Germline assignment: CDR1 SGHRS and CDR2 YFSETQ. V gave up 0 bases and J gave up 8 bases, with 15 bases separating them. This CDR3 contains 15 residues. DNA for the CDR3: TGCGCCAGCAGCTTGGCTGGGGACAAAAGGGACATTCAGTACTTC. Translated: CASSLAGDKRDIQYF. Full variable domain (outside the CDR3, taken from reference TRBV5-1 and TRBJ2-4): KAGVTQTPRYLIKTRGQQVTLSCSPISGHRSVSWYQQTPGQGLQFLFEYFSETQRNKGNFPGRFSGRQFSNSRSEMNVSTLELGDSALYLCASSLAGDKRDIQYFGAGTRLSVL.